A selection of T cell receptor beta chains follows, all from one sample in a study of OX40 agonist ivuxolimab in advanced cancers. Some clones are missing from TCRdb's copy, which holds only in-frame ones; the method was immunoSEQ multiplex PCR. The sample records more than 70,000 clones, around 80% being singletons. The sample here was CD4+ or CD8+ T cells sorted from blood, taken in a trial of the OX40 agonist ivuxolimab. Receptors originate from an adult with an advanced solid tumor such as melanoma, head and neck, liver or kidney cancer. CDR3s include the opening cysteine and the closing phenylalanine or tryptophan. The D gene is left open where the match is weak. Size is stated for part of the rows, as once, few or many counts, or as a class when the clone is expanded.

CDR3 protein | CDR3 DNA | D gene | clone size | CDR3 length | J gene | V gene
CASSLGTGMNTEAFF | TGTGCCAGCAGCCTGGGGACAGGGATGAACACTGAAGCTTTCTTT | TRBD1 | few | 15 | TRBJ1-1 | TRBV7-3
CASSAGLSNSPLHF | TGTGCCAGCAGCGCGGGACTTAGTAATTCACCCCTCCACTTT | NA | NA | 14 | TRBJ1-6 | TRBV13
CASSLLETQYF | TGTGCCAGCAGCTTACTTGAGACCCAGTACTTC | NA | NA | 11 | TRBJ2-5 | TRBV7-8
CASSVSTDTQYF | TGTGCCAGCAGCGTAAGTACAGATACGCAGTATTTT | NA | NA | 12 | TRBJ2-3 | TRBV9
CASSFLNHGTEAFF | TGTGCCAGCAGCTTTCTTAATCACGGTACTGAAGCTTTCTTT | NA | NA | 14 | TRBJ1-1 | TRBV11-1
CASSEGTHSNQPQHF | TGTGCCAGCAGTGAAGGGACACATAGCAATCAGCCCCAGCATTTT | NA | NA | 15 | TRBJ1-5 | TRBV6-1
CASSLRESGDSRRDTDTQYF | TGTGCCAGCAGCTTACGGGAGAGTGGGGACTCCCGCAGAGACACAGATACGCAGTATTTT | NA | NA | 20 | TRBJ2-3 | TRBV13
CASSITGTSLHYGYTF | TGTGCCAGTAGTATAACCGGGACGTCGTTGCACTATGGCTACACCTTC | NA | NA | 16 | TRBJ1-2 | TRBV19
CASSWGPGRNYEQYF | TGCGCCAGCAGCTGGGGTCCCGGTCGGAACTACGAGCAGTACTTC | NA | NA | 15 | TRBJ2-7 | TRBV5-1
CASTRGTTDTQYF | TGTGCCAGTACGAGAGGGACCACAGATACGCAGTATTTT | NA | NA | 13 | TRBJ2-3 | TRBV19
CASTPTGSPATGELFF | TGTGCCAGCACCCCAACGGGGTCCCCGGCCACCGGGGAGCTGTTTTTT | NA | NA | 16 | TRBJ2-2 | TRBV2
CASSPDGLTDTQYF | TGTGCCAGCAGCCCGGACGGACTCACAGATACGCAGTATTTT | NA | NA | 14 | TRBJ2-3 | TRBV5-4
CATSRGPSRGETQYF | TGTGCCACCAGCAGGGGACCCTCAAGGGGAGAGACCCAGTACTTC | NA | NA | 15 | TRBJ2-5 | TRBV15
CASSYRTVGEKLFF | TGTGCCAGCAGTTACAGGACTGTGGGTGAAAAACTGTTTTTT | NA | NA | 14 | TRBJ1-4 | TRBV6-5
CAINGGPRDEQFF | TGTGCCATCAACGGCGGCCCCAGGGATGAGCAGTTCTTC | NA | NA | 13 | TRBJ2-1 | TRBV10-3
CASSQTGVNTGELFF | TGTGCCAGCAGCCAGACAGGGGTAAACACCGGGGAGCTGTTTTTT | TRBD1 | many | 15 | TRBJ2-2 | TRBV4-2
CASSRQLGEQFF | TGTGCCAGCAGTCGGCAGCTTGGTGAGCAGTTCTTC | NA | NA | 12 | TRBJ2-1 | TRBV27
CASSFADRNIQYF | TGTGCCAGCAGTTTCGCCGACAGGAACATTCAGTACTTC | NA | NA | 13 | TRBJ2-4 | TRBV28
CASSLRTSSGGVGNQPQHF | TGTGCCAGCAGTTTACGTACCTCCTCAGGGGGCGTAGGCAATCAGCCCCAGCATTTT | TRBD1 | NA | 19 | TRBJ1-5 | TRBV28
CASSVGPSGTETQYF | TGTGCCAGCAGCGTAGGGCCTAGCGGGACGGAGACCCAGTACTTC | TRBD2 | NA | 15 | TRBJ2-5 | TRBV9
CAVQGGSSYEQYF | TGTGCCGTCCAGGGGGGGAGCTCCTACGAGCAGTACTTC | NA | NA | 13 | TRBJ2-7 | TRBV2
CASSPTGGYYEQYF | TGTGCCAGCAGCCCGACAGGGGGTTACTACGAGCAGTACTTC | TRBD1 | NA | 14 | TRBJ2-7 | TRBV7-2
CASSPYSTGQHQPQHF | TGTGCCAGTAGTCCCTACTCGACAGGACAACACCAGCCCCAGCATTTT | NA | NA | 16 | TRBJ1-5 | TRBV19
CASSPTSAGGSISYTF | TGTGCCAGCAGTCCCACTTCGGCAGGGGGTTCGATCAGCTACACCTTC | TRBD1 | once | 16 | TRBJ1-2 | TRBV28
CASRSGTAIYEQYF | TGTGCCAGCAGGTCCGGGACCGCCATCTACGAGCAGTACTTC | NA | NA | 14 | TRBJ2-7 | TRBV28
CASSLGQNTGELFF | TGCGCCAGCAGCCTCGGACAGAACACCGGGGAGCTGTTTTTT | NA | NA | 14 | TRBJ2-2 | TRBV5-1
CASSLRALPYNEQFF | TGTGCCAGCAGCTTAAGGGCCCTACCCTACAATGAGCAGTTCTTC | NA | NA | 15 | TRBJ2-1 | TRBV7-9
CASSQGLSLMNTGELFF | TGTGCCAGCAGCCAAGGACTATCCCTTATGAACACCGGGGAGCTGTTTTTT | NA | NA | 17 | TRBJ2-2 | TRBV4-2
CASRGTNYGYTF | TGCGCCAGCAGGGGTACTAACTATGGCTACACCTTC | NA | NA | 12 | TRBJ1-2 | TRBV5-1
CASSLLGRGEETQYF | TGTGCCAGCAGCCTTCTCGGGAGGGGGGAAGAGACCCAGTACTTC | TRBD2 | NA | 15 | TRBJ2-5 | TRBV7-2
CASSTDRESYEQYF | TGTGCCAGCAGTACCGACAGGGAATCCTACGAGCAGTACTTC | TRBD1 | NA | 14 | TRBJ2-7 | TRBV27
CASAGDRGREKLFF | TGTGCCAGCGCGGGGGACAGGGGTCGGGAAAAACTGTTTTTT | TRBD1 | NA | 14 | TRBJ1-4 | TRBV28
CASSEGGFSSYNSPLHF | TGTGCCAGCAGTGAAGGAGGGTTTAGCTCCTATAATTCACCCCTCCACTTT | NA | NA | 17 | TRBJ1-6 | TRBV2
CASSTASGANVLTF | TGCGCCAGCAGCACAGCCTCTGGGGCCAACGTCCTGACTTTC | NA | NA | 14 | TRBJ2-6 | TRBV4-1
CASSRPGGETQYF | TGTGCCAGCTCACGGCCAGGGGGAGAGACCCAGTACTTC | TRBD1 | once | 13 | TRBJ2-5 | TRBV18
CASSESGGWANEQFF | TGTGCCAGCAGTGAATCGGGGGGCTGGGCGAATGAGCAGTTCTTC | NA | NA | 15 | TRBJ2-1 | TRBV6-1
CASKLSGLAGGKADTQYF | TGTGCCAGTAAGCTCTCGGGACTAGCGGGGGGCAAGGCAGATACGCAGTATTTT | TRBD2 | NA | 18 | TRBJ2-3 | TRBV19
CASRRGQGTEQYF | TGTGCCAGCAGAAGGGGACAGGGAACCGAGCAGTACTTC | TRBD1 | NA | 13 | TRBJ2-7 | TRBV7-2
CATSSYGSGRAAYEQFF | TGTGCCACCAGCAGTTACGGCAGCGGGAGGGCCGCATATGAGCAGTTCTTC | TRBD2 | few | 17 | TRBJ2-1 | TRBV15
CASTISGTGNYGYTF | TGTGCCAGCACCATCTCCGGGACAGGGAACTATGGCTACACCTTC | TRBD1 | once | 15 | TRBJ1-2 | TRBV6-5
CASSFQGANIQYF | TGTGCCAGCAGCTTCCAGGGGGCGAACATTCAGTACTTC | TRBD1 | NA | 13 | TRBJ2-4 | TRBV7-9
CASTLGKGGNTEAFF | TGTGCCAGCACATTAGGAAAAGGAGGGAACACTGAAGCTTTCTTT | NA | NA | 15 | TRBJ1-1 | TRBV28
CSVDSPTGWGETQYF | TGCAGCGTTGACTCCCCTACAGGGTGGGGAGAGACCCAGTACTTC | NA | NA | 15 | TRBJ2-5 | TRBV29-1
CASTLRVRLLARGNQPQHF | TGTGCCAGCACCCTCCGGGTCAGGCTACTAGCAAGGGGCAATCAGCCCCAGCATTTT | NA | few | 19 | TRBJ1-5 | TRBV28
CASSRGVNNEQFF | TGTGCCAGCAGCCGCGGGGTAAACAATGAGCAGTTCTTC | NA | NA | 13 | TRBJ2-1 | TRBV5-5
CASSPRQGSSYEQYF | TGTGCCAGCAGCCCACGACAGGGGAGCTCCTACGAGCAGTACTTC | TRBD1 | NA | 15 | TRBJ2-7 | TRBV2
CASSLALTQETQYF | TGTGCCAGCAGCTTGGCCCTGACCCAAGAGACCCAGTACTTC | NA | NA | 14 | TRBJ2-5 | TRBV5-4
CASSPGQGSTDTQYF | TGCGCCAGCAGCCCGGGACAGGGGTCCACAGATACGCAGTATTTT | TRBD1 | NA | 15 | TRBJ2-3 | TRBV5-1
CASSLSETQYF | TGTGCCAGCAGTTTGTCGGAGACCCAGTACTTC | NA | NA | 11 | TRBJ2-5 | TRBV28
CASSRTGSYKQYF | TGTGCCAGCAGTCGGACAGGCTCCTACAAGCAGTACTTC | TRBD1 | NA | 13 | TRBJ2-7 | TRBV27
CASSGGAGSYEQYF | TGTGCCAGCAGTGGAGGGGCTGGGTCTTACGAGCAGTACTTC | NA | NA | 14 | TRBJ2-7 | TRBV6-1
CASSHLLQGANYGYTF | TGCGCCAGCAGCCATCTACTACAGGGAGCTAACTATGGCTACACCTTC | NA | NA | 16 | TRBJ1-2 | TRBV4-1
CASSLAGSSGAWGMNTEAFF | TGTGCCAGCAGCTTAGCGGGTTCGTCTGGGGCCTGGGGGATGAACACTGAAGCTTTCTTT | NA | NA | 20 | TRBJ1-1 | TRBV7-6
CASSFMVDYGYTF | TGTGCCAGCAGCTTCATGGTGGACTATGGCTACACCTTC | NA | NA | 13 | TRBJ1-2 | TRBV7-2
CASSLGTSGRPGETQYF | TGTGCCAGCAGCTTGGGGACTAGCGGGAGGCCAGGAGAGACCCAGTACTTC | TRBD2 | NA | 17 | TRBJ2-5 | TRBV5-8
CATSRDKGFGETQYF | TGTGCCACCAGCAGAGATAAGGGGTTCGGAGAGACCCAGTACTTC | NA | NA | 15 | TRBJ2-5 | TRBV15
CASSLDVSSYNEQFF | TGTGCCAGCAGCTTGGACGTTAGCTCCTACAATGAGCAGTTCTTC | NA | NA | 15 | TRBJ2-1 | TRBV5-4